Below are 30 T cell receptor beta chains sequenced from a single sample in a study of blood T cell repertoires in COVID-19 (dated by TCRdb to 2019 to 2021). Library preparation used the immunoSEQ multiplex PCR assay. This immuneACCESS table, as held by TCRdb, lists in-frame sequences with V and J called but not all clones. Of the missing ones, under half trace to an unresolved V gene in checked studies; the others have no known cause. In this sample the table shows nearly 250,000 clones, roughly 88% of which occur a single time. In total, the top ten clones hold 2% to 2.5% of the sample. The sequenced sample consisted of PBMCs or T cells enriched from blood (not recorded which). All receptors derive from a woman in her forties or fifties who had recovered from COVID-19.

V and J are TRBV7-2 and TRBJ1-2, with D uncertain. The germline CDR1 and CDR2 sequences are SGHTA and FQGNSA. CDR3 length: 19 residues. Trimming cost V 5 bases and J 2 bases, with 27 bases left between them. The CDR3 here is CASSLRRQAYSFANYGYTF. The CDR3 DNA reads TGTGCCAGCAGCCTCCGCCGTCAGGCCTACTCTTTCGCGAACTATGGCTACACCTTC. The whole variable domain, filled in from reference TRBV7-2 and TRBJ1-2, reads GAGVSQSPSNKVTEKGKDVELRCDPISGHTALYWYRQSLGQGLEFLIYFQGNSAPDKSGLPSDRFSAERTGGSVSTLTIQRTQQEDSAVYLCASSLRRQAYSFANYGYTFGSGTRLTVV.

The chain has TRBV11-2 and TRBJ2-1; no reliable D call. Germline V gene data show CDR1 as SGHAT and CDR2 as FQNNGV. This CDR3 has 15 residues. Trimming removed 3 bases from V and 8 bases from J, with 17 bases in between. CDR3 sequence: CASSFPVLDRYEQFF. CDR3 sequence (DNA): TGTGCCAGCAGCTTCCCCGTCCTAGATAGGTATGAGCAGTTCTTC. Combining the CDR3 with reference TRBV11-2 and TRBJ2-1 gives the whole variable domain EAGVAQSPRYKIIEKRQSVAFWCNPISGHATLYWYQQILGQGPKLLIQFQNNGVVDDSQLPKDRFSAERLKGVDSTLKIQPAKLEDSAVYLCASSFPVLDRYEQFFGPGTRLTVL.

The gene calls are TRBV3-1 (or the pseudogene TRBV3-2) and TRBJ1-5, with D uncertain. CDR3 length: 16 amino acids. The germline V gene encodes CDR1 LGHDT and CDR2 YNNKEL (reference sequence). V was pared by 6 bases and J by 5 bases, with 20 bases between. The CDR3 region has the DNA TGTGCCAGCAGACCCAGTTTGCCGGGTAAGTATCAGCCCCAGCATTTT. Protein product: CASRPSLPGKYQPQHF.

The chain joins TRBV2 to TRBJ1-2; no clear D gene. The CDR3 covers 12 residues. Between the trimmed V and J ends, which lost 2 bases and 3 bases, there was a span of 4 bases. The germline V gene has CDR1 SNHLY and CDR2 FYNNEI. The CDR3 region has the DNA TGTGCCAGCAGTGAACCAGACTATGGCTACACCTTC. It yields the protein CASSEPDYGYTF. Full variable domain (outside the CDR3, taken from reference TRBV2 and TRBJ1-2): EPEVTQTPSHQVTQMGQEVILRCVPISNHLYFYWYRQILGQKVEFLVSFYNNEISEKSEIFDDQFSVERPDGSNFTLKIRSTKLEDSAMYFCASSEPDYGYTFGSGTRLTVV.

The chain is built from TRBV7-9 and TRBJ1-5; TRBD1 agrees at 7 bases. CDR3 length equals 15 residues. Germline V gene lookup returns CDR1 SEHNR and CDR2 FQNEAQ (reference sequence). Losses at the gene ends were 5 bases for V and 4 bases for J; bases not matched to a gene: 8. For the CDR3, the DNA is TGTGCCAGCAGCGCCCCCGGGACAGAAAATCAGCCCCAGCATTTT. Translation gives CASSAPGTENQPQHF. The full variable domain, in which reference TRBV7-9 and TRBJ1-5 provide the parts outside the CDR3, is DTGVSQNPRHKITKRGQNVTFRCDPISEHNRLYWYRQTLGQGPEFLTYFQNEAQLEKSRLLSDRFSAERPKGSFSTLEIQRTEQGDSAMYLCASSAPGTENQPQHFGDGTRLSIL.

The CDR3 nucleotides are TGTGCCAGCAGTTACCCGGGAATCCGGACCGGCAATCAGCCCCAGCATTTT. It codes for CASSYPGIRTGNQPQHF. The chain is built from TRBV6-2 or TRBV6-3 and TRBJ1-5, with unresolved D. The CDR3 runs to 17 residues. In germline, CDR1 is MNHEY, CDR2 SVGEGT. The ends were cut back, 2 bases at V and 2 bases at J, with 16 bases in the middle.

The chain has TRBV7-6 and TRBJ2-3; tentatively, D is TRBD2 (5 bases). The germline CDR1 and CDR2 sequences are SGHVS and FNYEAQ. The CDR3 is 18 residues long. With 0 bases removed from V and 2 bases from J, the gap between germline ends came to 18 bases. CDR3 DNA sequence: TGTGCCAGCAGCTTAGCGGCGGGTGGACTGGCGGTCACAGATACGCAGTATTTT. This codes for CASSLAAGGLAVTDTQYF.

V gene TRBV7-8 combines with J gene TRBJ2-7, with D possibly TRBD1 on 5 matching bases. Germline assignment: CDR1 SGHVS and CDR2 FQNEAQ. The CDR3 extends over 15 amino acids. Deletions cut 3 bases from V and 3 bases from J, with 15 bases between. In DNA form, the CDR3 reads TGTGCCAGCAGCTTCCAATTAACAGGTCGCTACGAGCAGTACTTC. As protein: CASSFQLTGRYEQYF.

The chain is built from TRBV12-3 or TRBV12-4 and TRBJ2-7; 7 positions match TRBD1. V was pared by 4 bases and J by 4 bases, with 1 base of the junction left unmatched. The CDR3 loop spans 12 amino acids. CDR3 region: CASSSQGYEQYF. DNA of the CDR3: TGTGCCAGCAGTTCACAGGGGTACGAGCAGTACTTC.

The rearrangement uses TRBV4-3 and TRBJ1-2; 8 bases match TRBD1. The CDR3 sequence is 15 residues long. Germline V lookup: CDR1 LGHNA, CDR2 YSLEER. Trimming removed 0 bases from V and 9 bases from J; junction bases left unmatched: 9. Here the CDR3 reads CASSQDMGQDGSYTF. CDR3 in DNA: TGCGCCAGCAGCCAAGATATGGGACAGGATGGCAGCTACACCTTC.

The chain carries TRBV3-1 (or the pseudogene TRBV3-2) and TRBJ1-1; TRBD1 aligns across 7 bases. With V trimmed by 4 bases and J by 8 bases, 4 bases remained unmatched. The germline gives CDR1 LGHDT, CDR2 YNNKEL (reference sequence). This CDR3 comprises 12 residues. As DNA, the CDR3 is TGTGCCAGCAGCCGACAGACAGGGGAAGCTTTCTTT. It codes for CASSRQTGEAFF.

CDR3 region: CASSLLGGPQGETQYF. The CDR3 nucleotides read TGTGCCAGCAGCTTATTGGGGGGGCCCCAGGGAGAGACCCAGTACTTC. This chain joins TRBV5-6 and TRBJ2-5; tentatively, D is TRBD2 (7 bases). V gave up 2 bases and J gave up 4 bases, with 18 bases separating them. The CDR3 runs to 16 residues. Germline values: CDR1 SGHDT, CDR2 YYEEEE.

This chain uses TRBV7-2 with TRBJ2-3; TRBD2 matches at 7 bases. V dropped 5 bases and J dropped 4; count of bases not matched to a gene: 6. The germline V gene encodes CDR1 SGHTA and CDR2 FQGNSA. This CDR3 has 14 amino acids. This CDR3 reads CASSRGGWADTQYF. Written as DNA, the CDR3 is TGTGCCAGCAGCCGCGGGGGATGGGCAGATACGCAGTATTTT. Filled out from reference TRBV7-2 and TRBJ2-3, the complete variable domain reads GAGVSQSPSNKVTEKGKDVELRCDPISGHTALYWYRQSLGQGLEFLIYFQGNSAPDKSGLPSDRFSAERTGGSVSTLTIQRTQQEDSAVYLCASSRGGWADTQYFGPGTRLTVL.

The rearrangement uses TRBV18 and TRBJ1-6; 12 bases fit TRBD1. Germline CDR1 is KGHSH and CDR2 is LQKENI. The CDR3 is 15 amino acids. The ends lost 3 bases at V and 9 bases at J; junction bases unmatched: 3. The CDR3 DNA reads TGTGCCAGCTCACCGGGACAGGGGGCGGGTTCACCCCTCCACTTT. Translating gives CASSPGQGAGSPLHF.

J is TRBJ2-7 and V is TRBV4-3; D is uncertain. CDR3 length: 14 amino acids. The germline V gene encodes CDR1 LGHNA and CDR2 YSLEER. Trimming stripped 3 bases from V and 0 bases from J, with 9 bases between. CDR3 sequence: CASSQFSSSYEQYF. As DNA, the CDR3 is TGCGCCAGCAGCCAGTTTAGCAGCTCCTACGAGCAGTACTTC.

The chain is built from TRBV6-5 and TRBJ1-5; D call uncertain. V shed 7 bases and J shed 1 base, with 14 bases lying between them. This CDR3 is built from 15 residues. The germline V gene has CDR1 MNHEY and CDR2 SVGAGI. The CDR3 protein is CASTEGSGSNQPQHF. The CDR3 coding sequence is TGTGCCAGCACGGAGGGTTCGGGGAGCAATCAGCCCCAGCATTTT.

This chain connects TRBV7-6 to TRBJ2-7, with D perhaps TRBD1 (7 bases). V lost 0 bases to trimming and J lost 2 bases, with 11 bases between them. The CDR3 has 15 amino acids. Germline V CDR1 and CDR2: SGHVS, FNYEAQ. CDR3 DNA sequence: TGTGCCAGCAGCTTAGCAGGAGGGGGCACCTACGAGCAGTACTTC. It is translated as CASSLAGGGTYEQYF.

V usage is TRBV5-1 and J usage is TRBJ2-1; D gene unclear. The CDR3 spans 11 residues. Per germline, CDR1 SGHRS and CDR2 YFSETQ. Trimming took off 3 bases at V and 4 bases at J, with 2 bases between the two ends. CDR3: CASSSYNEQFF. The CDR3 bases are TGCGCCAGCAGCTCATACAATGAGCAGTTCTTC.

The chain links TRBV27 to TRBJ1-3, with D hard to call. Trimming stripped 3 bases from V and 7 bases from J, with 19 bases between. CDR3 length equals 16 residues. Looked up from germline, CDR1 is MNHEY and CDR2 is SMNVEV (reference sequence). The DNA of the CDR3 is TGTGCCAGCAGTTTTCGACTCGATACCAGAGGCAACACCATATATTTT. Amino acids: CASSFRLDTRGNTIYF.

The chain has TRBV27 and TRBJ1-3, with D possibly TRBD1 on 5 matching bases. Germline-derived CDR1 and CDR2 are MNHEY and SMNVEV (reference sequence). V was clipped by 3 bases and J by 0 bases, with 15 bases between them. The CDR3 totals 17 residues. This chain's CDR3 is CASSFSGGFHSGNTIYF. DNA of the CDR3: TGTGCCAGCAGTTTTTCCGGGGGGTTTCACTCTGGAAACACCATATATTTT.

The chain has TRBV28 and TRBJ1-1; no firm D call. CDR1 is MDHEN, CDR2 SYDVKM, per germline. The CDR3 sequence is 14 residues long. Trimming left V 4 bases short and J 4 bases short, with 13 bases between. The CDR3 DNA is TGTGCCAGCAGTTCGAGGTCGGGTTTCACTGAAGCTTTCTTT. As protein: CASSSRSGFTEAFF. The whole variable domain, filled in from reference TRBV28 and TRBJ1-1, reads DVKVTQSSRYLVKRTGEKVFLECVQDMDHENMFWYRQDPGLGLRLIYFSYDVKMKEKGDIPEGYSVSREKKERFSLILESASTNQTSMYLCASSSRSGFTEAFFGQGTRLTVV.

This clone was seen a single time. The rearrangement joins TRBV7-6 to TRBJ2-7, with D possibly matching TRBD1 (5 bases). Germline values: CDR1 SGHVS, CDR2 FNYEAQ. The length of the CDR3 is 15 residues. The V and J ends lost 5 bases and 1 base respectively, with 15 bases between them. This CDR3 is CASSPLLQESYEQYF. The CDR3 DNA reads as TGTGCCAGCAGCCCGTTACTACAGGAATCCTACGAGCAGTACTTC. The full variable domain, in which reference TRBV7-6 and TRBJ2-7 provide the parts outside the CDR3, is GAGVSQSPRYKVTKRGQDVALRCDPISGHVSLYWYRQALGQGPEFLTYFNYEAQQDKSGLPNDRFSAERPEGSISTLTIQRTEQRDSAMYRCASSPLLQESYEQYFGPGTRLTVT.

This rearrangement joins TRBV19 to TRBJ1-4; D perhaps matches TRBD1 (6 bases). Deletions cut 8 bases from V and 3 bases from J, with 16 bases between. Germline V gene sequence: CDR1 LNHDA, CDR2 SQIVND (reference sequence). The CDR3 totals 15 residues. The chain's CDR3 is CASASTGGPNEKLFF. CDR3 bases: TGTGCCAGTGCGTCCACGGGGGGCCCTAATGAAAAACTGTTTTTT.

DNA for the CDR3: TGTGCCAGCAGCCCCCAACCCTTAAGGACTAGCGGGAACACAGATACGCAGTATTTT. Protein product: CASSPQPLRTSGNTDTQYF. The chain employs TRBV7-9 and TRBJ2-3; TRBD2 matches at 12 bases. The length of the CDR3 is 19 residues. The germline gives CDR1 SEHNR, CDR2 FQNEAQ (reference sequence). With 5 bases clipped from V and 2 bases from J, the junction kept 14 bases outside the gene matches.

This clone was seen a few times. The rearrangement joins TRBV11-3 to TRBJ1-6, with 11 nucleotides matching TRBD1. V lost 4 bases to trimming and J lost 9 bases; unmatched junction nucleotides: 2. The CDR3 runs 14 residues. Germline CDR1 reads SGHNT; CDR2 reads YENEEA. The CDR3 sequence is CASSSGTGGSPLHF. The CDR3 nucleotides are TGTGCCAGCAGCTCCGGGACAGGGGGTTCACCCCTCCACTTT.

The V gene is TRBV15, the J gene TRBJ2-7, with TRBD1 identical over 7 bases. CDR1 is LNHNV and CDR2 is YYDKDF in the germline V gene (reference sequence). The trim removed 2 bases at V and 6 bases at J, leaving 1 base unmatched. This CDR3 comprises 12 residues. CDR3 bases: TGTGCCACCAGCAGACGGGACAGCGAGCAGTACTTC. Encoded protein: CATSRRDSEQYF. Together with reference TRBV15 and TRBJ2-7, the CDR3 gives the full variable domain: DAMVIQNPRYQVTQFGKPVTLSCSQTLNHNVMYWYQQKSSQAPKLLFHYYDKDFNNEADTPDNFQSRRPNTSFCFLDIRSPGLGDTAMYLCATSRRDSEQYFGPGTRLTVT.

This clone occurred once. The chain carries TRBV19 and TRBJ1-5; D gene uncertain. This CDR3 is 15 amino acids long. The V end was cut by 4 bases, the J end by 1 base, with 11 bases between. The germline CDR1 and CDR2 sequences are LNHDA and SQIVND (reference sequence). The CDR3 here is CASSTHGRSNQPQHF. The DNA for the CDR3 is TGTGCCAGTAGTACCCACGGTCGGAGCAATCAGCCCCAGCATTTT.

J is TRBJ2-7 and V is TRBV10-3; 13 nucleotides line up with TRBD2. The germline CDR1 and CDR2 sequences are ENHRY and SYGVKD. V gave up 2 bases and J gave up 7 bases; unmatched junction bases: 5. This CDR3 is 15 amino acids long. The CDR3 bases are TGTGCCATCAGTGAGCCGGGACTAGCGGGGCGGGAGCAGTACTTC. Translation: CAISEPGLAGREQYF.

This chain connects TRBV27 to TRBJ2-7, with D tentatively TRBD1 (5 bases). V lost 8 bases to trimming and J lost 2 bases, with 16 bases between them. The CDR3 covers 14 residues. Looked up from germline, CDR1 is MNHEY and CDR2 is SMNVEV (reference sequence). CDR3 in DNA: TGTGCCAGCCTAGGCCAGGGCCGTCCCTACGAGCAGTACTTC. The encoded protein is CASLGQGRPYEQYF.

The V and J genes are TRBV12-5 and TRBJ1-4, with D hard to call. The CDR3 spans 12 residues. V lost 6 bases and J 5 bases, leaving 7 bases between the germline ends. The germline V gene has CDR1 LGHNT and CDR2 FRNRAP. CDR3 sequence (DNA): TGTGCTAGTGGCACTAACAATGAAAAACTGTTTTTT. Translation: CASGTNNEKLFF.